Presented here are 4 T cell receptor beta chains from one specimen sequenced in a study of T cell clonality in common variable immunodeficiency. Study results and limitations: Common variable immunodeficiency TCR beta sequences reportedly had fewer deletions and N-nucleotide insertions.

The method was immunoSEQ multiplex PCR; TCRdb's version includes in-frame clones alone and lacks a portion of them. In total the sample includes approximately 20,000 clones, none of them seen once. Their antigens are not known. What was sequenced was peripheral blood mononuclear cells. The receptor set was obtained from a human donor with common variable immunodeficiency.

This clone was picked up many times. The read finishes 3 residues shy of the CDR3 end, and the germline J gene is used to complete it. V usage is TRBV30 and J usage is TRBJ1-1; D possibly corresponds to TRBD1 (6 bases). V lost 3 bases to trimming and J lost 4 bases, with 12 bases between them. CDR1 and CDR2 (germline): GTSNPN, SVGIG (reference sequence). The CDR3 has 13 amino acids. This CDR3 is CAWRNTGITEAFF. The sequenced part of the CDR3 DNA is TGTGCCTGGAGGAACACAGGGATCACTGAA.

The sample holds many counts of this clone. The read gets to within 3 residues of the CDR3 end, and the germline J gene fills in the rest. The chain couples TRBV20-1 to TRBJ2-7, with 13 positions matching TRBD2. The V segment lost 6 bases and the J segment 2 bases; nucleotides outside the gene matches: 7. The CDR3 spans 15 residues. Germline CDR1 reads DFQATT; CDR2 reads SNEGSKA (reference sequence). CDR3 DNA (partial): TGCAGTGCCGGCGGACTAGCGGGAGCCCCCTACGAG. It is translated as CSAGGLAGAPYE. The full CDR3 reads CSAGGLAGAPYEQYF.

This clone was seen repeatedly, ten times or more. The sequence runs out 3 residues before the end of the CDR3; the remainder is reconstructed from the germline J gene. The chain couples TRBV20-1 to TRBJ2-7, with TRBD2 matching 14 bases. The germline V gene has CDR1 DFQATT and CDR2 SNEGSKA (reference sequence). The CDR3 is 15 amino acids. The ends lost 5 bases at V and 0 bases at J; junction bases unmatched: 3. CDR3 sequence reads: CSAWTSGRNSYEQYF. The covered CDR3 bases are TGCAGTGCTTGGACTAGCGGGAGGAACTCCTACGAG.

This clone was seen repeatedly, ten times or more. The observed sequence ends 3 residues before the CDR3 terminus, with the missing tail filled in from the germline J gene. The gene calls are TRBV5-1 and TRBJ2-7, with 10 bases that match TRBD2. Germline V gene lookup returns CDR1 SGHRS and CDR2 YFSETQ. This CDR3 is built from 15 residues. V dropped 4 bases and J dropped 5; count of bases not matched to a gene: 9. The part of the CDR3 DNA that was read is TGCGCCAGCAGCACCGGGACTAGCGCCTCTCACGAG. Its translation is CASSTGTSASHE. The whole CDR3 protein is CASSTGTSASHEQYF.